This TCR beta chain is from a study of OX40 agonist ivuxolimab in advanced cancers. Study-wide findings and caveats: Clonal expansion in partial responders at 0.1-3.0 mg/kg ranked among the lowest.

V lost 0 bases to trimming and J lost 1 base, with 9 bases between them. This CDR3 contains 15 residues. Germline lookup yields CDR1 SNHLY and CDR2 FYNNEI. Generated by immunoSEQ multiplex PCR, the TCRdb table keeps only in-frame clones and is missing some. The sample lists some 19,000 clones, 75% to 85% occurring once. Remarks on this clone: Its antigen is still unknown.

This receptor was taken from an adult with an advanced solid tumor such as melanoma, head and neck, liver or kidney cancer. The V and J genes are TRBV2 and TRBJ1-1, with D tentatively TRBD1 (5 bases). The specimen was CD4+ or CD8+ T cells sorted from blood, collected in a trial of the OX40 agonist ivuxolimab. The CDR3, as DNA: TGTGCCAGCAGTGAAGCGCTTGGGGGGAACACTGAAGCTTTCTTT. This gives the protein CASSEALGGNTEAFF.